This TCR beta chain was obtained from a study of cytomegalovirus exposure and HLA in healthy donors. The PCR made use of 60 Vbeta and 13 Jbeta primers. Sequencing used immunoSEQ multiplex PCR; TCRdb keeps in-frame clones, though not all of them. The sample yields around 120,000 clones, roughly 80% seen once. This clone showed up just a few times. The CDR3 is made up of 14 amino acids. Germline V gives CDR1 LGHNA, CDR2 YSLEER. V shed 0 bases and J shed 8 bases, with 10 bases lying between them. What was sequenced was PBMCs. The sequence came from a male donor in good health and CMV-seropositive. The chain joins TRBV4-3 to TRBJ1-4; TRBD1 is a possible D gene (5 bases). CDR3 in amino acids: CASSQDQRGEKLFF. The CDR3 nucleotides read TGCGCCAGCAGCCAAGATCAACGGGGGGAAAAACTGTTTTTT.